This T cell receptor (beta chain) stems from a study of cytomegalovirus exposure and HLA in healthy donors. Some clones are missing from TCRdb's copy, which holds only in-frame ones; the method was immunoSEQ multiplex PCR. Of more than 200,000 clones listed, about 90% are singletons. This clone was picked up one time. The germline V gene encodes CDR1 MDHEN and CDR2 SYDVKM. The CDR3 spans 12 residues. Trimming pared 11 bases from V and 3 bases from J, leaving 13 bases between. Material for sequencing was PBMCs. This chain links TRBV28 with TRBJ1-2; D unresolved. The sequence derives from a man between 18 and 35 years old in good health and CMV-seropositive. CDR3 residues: CAANRVYYGYTF. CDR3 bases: TGTGCCGCGAACCGTGTTTACTATGGCTACACCTTC.